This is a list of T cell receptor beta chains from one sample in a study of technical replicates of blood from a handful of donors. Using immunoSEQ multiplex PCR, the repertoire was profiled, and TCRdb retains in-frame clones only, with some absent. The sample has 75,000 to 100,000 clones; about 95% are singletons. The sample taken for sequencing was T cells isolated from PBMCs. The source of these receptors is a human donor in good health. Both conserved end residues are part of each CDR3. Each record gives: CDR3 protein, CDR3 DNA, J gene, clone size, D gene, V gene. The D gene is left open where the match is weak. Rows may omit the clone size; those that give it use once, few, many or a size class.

CDR3: CASSQIRLAVVGNEQFF; DNA: TGTGCCAGCAGCCAAATTCGACTAGCGGTAGTAGGCAATGAGCAGTTCTTC; J: TRBJ2-1; size: NA; D: TRBD2; V: TRBV11-3
CDR3: CASSPLRSGETQYF; DNA: TGTGCCAGCAGCCCCTTGAGATCGGGAGAGACCCAGTACTTC; J: TRBJ2-5; size: NA; D: NA; V: TRBV11-3
CDR3: CASSLYFRLGQGKGYGYTF; DNA: TGTGCCAGCAGTTTATATTTCAGGCTCGGACAGGGAAAGGGCTATGGCTACACCTTC; J: TRBJ1-2; size: once; D: TRBD1; V: TRBV27
CDR3: CASSQGRDTQYF; DNA: TGCGCCAGCAGCCAAGGTAGAGATACGCAGTATTTT; J: TRBJ2-3; size: NA; D: NA; V: TRBV4-1
CDR3: CASSPSLDYGYTF; DNA: TGTGCCAGCTCACCATCCCTCGACTATGGCTACACCTTC; J: TRBJ1-2; size: NA; D: NA; V: TRBV18
CDR3: CATSRDLSSGGSEQFF; DNA: TGTGCCACCAGCAGAGATCTGTCTTCGGGCGGGAGTGAGCAGTTCTTC; J: TRBJ2-1; size: once; D: TRBD2; V: TRBV15
CDR3: CASSLGLAKNIQYF; DNA: TGTGCCAGCAGTTTGGGACTAGCCAAAAACATTCAGTACTTC; J: TRBJ2-4; size: NA; D: NA; V: TRBV28
CDR3: CASTSSGNYNEQFF; DNA: TGTGCCAGCACCTCTAGCGGGAACTACAATGAGCAGTTCTTC; J: TRBJ2-1; size: NA; D: TRBD2; V: TRBV6-1
CDR3: CASREAGEETGELFF; DNA: TGTGCCAGCAGGGAGGCGGGAGAGGAGACCGGGGAGCTGTTTTTT; J: TRBJ2-2; size: NA; D: TRBD2; V: TRBV6-1
CDR3: CASSQEWRMSDTQYF; DNA: TGCGCCAGCAGCCAAGAGTGGAGAATGTCGGATACGCAGTATTTT; J: TRBJ2-3; size: NA; D: NA; V: TRBV4-1
CDR3: CASSSQQGNTEAFF; DNA: TGTGCCAGCAGCTCCCAACAGGGGAACACTGAAGCTTTCTTT; J: TRBJ1-1; size: NA; D: NA; V: TRBV5-4
CDR3: CASRPQQGGNSPLHF; DNA: TGTGCCAGCAGACCACAACAGGGGGGTAATTCACCCCTCCACTTT; J: TRBJ1-6; size: NA; D: TRBD1; V: TRBV2
CDR3: CASRRFDFTNEKLFF; DNA: TGTGCCAGCAGAAGATTTGACTTCACTAATGAAAAACTGTTTTTT; J: TRBJ1-4; size: NA; D: NA; V: TRBV27
CDR3: CASTRDGGASGYTF; DNA: TGTGCCAGCACAAGAGATGGGGGCGCGAGTGGCTACACCTTC; J: TRBJ1-2; size: NA; D: NA; V: TRBV6-6
CDR3: CASSFSFSYGYTF; DNA: TGTGCCAGCAGTTTTTCGTTTTCCTATGGCTACACCTTC; J: TRBJ1-2; size: NA; D: NA; V: TRBV28
CDR3: CASSPESGTGGDNQPQHF; DNA: TGCGCCAGCAGCCCGGAGTCCGGGACAGGGGGGGACAATCAGCCCCAGCATTTT; J: TRBJ1-5; size: NA; D: TRBD1; V: TRBV4-3
CDR3: CSVEARSSTDTQYF; DNA: TGCAGCGTTGAGGCTAGATCTAGCACAGATACGCAGTATTTT; J: TRBJ2-3; size: NA; D: NA; V: TRBV29-1
CDR3: CASRPSIDRGGGYTF; DNA: TGTGCCAGCAGACCAAGTATAGACAGGGGTGGGGGCTACACCTTC; J: TRBJ1-2; size: NA; D: TRBD1; V: TRBV5-5
CDR3: CASSLLGAGSVNEQFF; DNA: TGTGCCAGCAGTTTATTAGGAGCGGGATCGGTCAATGAGCAGTTCTTC; J: TRBJ2-1; size: NA; D: TRBD2; V: TRBV27
CDR3: CASSSPLAIRETQYF; DNA: TGTGCCAGCAGTTCTCCTCTAGCGATTCGAGAGACCCAGTACTTC; J: TRBJ2-5; size: NA; D: NA; V: TRBV7-8
CDR3: CASSGYDSTEAFF; DNA: TGTGCCAGCAGTGGATATGACAGCACTGAAGCTTTCTTT; J: TRBJ1-1; size: NA; D: NA; V: TRBV25-1
CDR3: CASSRGAGQRNTGELFF; DNA: TGCGCCAGCAGCCGGGGGGCCGGACAGCGGAACACCGGGGAGCTGTTTTTT; J: TRBJ2-2; size: NA; D: NA; V: TRBV5-1
CDR3: CATSLWREIHEQFF; DNA: TGTGCCACCAGCCTTTGGCGGGAGATCCATGAGCAGTTCTTC; J: TRBJ2-1; size: NA; D: TRBD2; V: TRBV15
CDR3: CASSEAGTSTYEQYF; DNA: TGTGCCAGCAGCGAAGCCGGGACTTCCACCTACGAGCAGTACTTC; J: TRBJ2-7; size: NA; D: NA; V: TRBV7-3
CDR3: CASWLAGPYEQYF; DNA: TGTGCCAGCTGGCTAGCGGGACCCTACGAGCAGTACTTC; J: TRBJ2-7; size: NA; D: TRBD2; V: TRBV2
CDR3: CASSAGNRVGYTF; DNA: TGTGCCAGCAGTGCAGGGAATAGAGTGGGCTACACCTTC; J: TRBJ1-2; size: NA; D: NA; V: TRBV9
CDR3: CASSLRGADTQYF; DNA: TGTGCCAGCAGCTTGAGAGGTGCAGATACGCAGTATTTT; J: TRBJ2-3; size: NA; D: NA; V: TRBV5-4
CDR3: CASSVRDRGRTGELFF; DNA: TGTGCCAGCAGCGTGCGGGACAGGGGGCGCACCGGGGAGCTGTTTTTT; J: TRBJ2-2; size: NA; D: TRBD1; V: TRBV9
CDR3: CASSDFGGTVISGYTF; DNA: TGTGCCAGCAGTGATTTTGGTGGGACAGTCATCTCTGGCTACACCTTC; J: TRBJ1-2; size: NA; D: TRBD1; V: TRBV2
CDR3: CASSEDRGPDTQYF; DNA: TGTGCCAGCAGCGAAGACAGGGGACCAGATACGCAGTATTTT; J: TRBJ2-3; size: NA; D: TRBD1; V: TRBV9
CDR3: CASSRQREGRDEQFF; DNA: TGTGCCAGCAGCCGACAGCGGGAGGGCAGGGATGAGCAGTTCTTC; J: TRBJ2-1; size: NA; D: TRBD2; V: TRBV7-9
CDR3: CASSITSGRNTGELFF; DNA: TGTGCCAGTAGTATAACAAGCGGACGGAACACCGGGGAGCTGTTTTTT; J: TRBJ2-2; size: NA; D: NA; V: TRBV19
CDR3: CASSLGTTNIQYF; DNA: TGTGCCAGCAGCTTAGGAACTACAAACATTCAGTACTTC; J: TRBJ2-4; size: NA; D: NA; V: TRBV7-2
CDR3: CASSFQGMNQPQHF; DNA: TGTGCCAGCAGTTTCCAGGGTATGAATCAGCCCCAGCATTTT; J: TRBJ1-5; size: NA; D: NA; V: TRBV6-6
CDR3: CASSDRNYRGQVEKLFF; DNA: TGTGCCAGCAGTGATCGAAACTACAGGGGGCAGGTTGAAAAACTGTTTTTT; J: TRBJ1-4; size: NA; D: TRBD1; V: TRBV25-1
CDR3: CASRTLAGTDTQYF; DNA: TGTGCCAGCAGGACGCTAGCGGGCACAGATACGCAGTATTTT; J: TRBJ2-3; size: NA; D: TRBD2; V: TRBV5-8
CDR3: CASSPRRDRGDRELFF; DNA: TGTGCCAGCAGCCCCCGACGGGACAGGGGCGATAGGGAGCTGTTTTTT; J: TRBJ2-2; size: NA; D: TRBD1; V: TRBV7-2
CDR3: CASSDTQGGEQFF; DNA: TGCGCCAGCAGCGACACCCAGGGCGGTGAGCAGTTCTTC; J: TRBJ2-1; size: NA; D: NA; V: TRBV5-1
CDR3: CASSDRTGSGNTIYF; DNA: TGTGCCAGCAGTGATAGGACAGGCTCTGGAAACACCATATATTTT; J: TRBJ1-3; size: NA; D: TRBD1; V: TRBV2
CDR3: CASSQVGAGANYGYTF; DNA: TGCGCCAGCAGCCAAGTTGGGGCAGGAGCTAACTATGGCTACACCTTC; J: TRBJ1-2; size: NA; D: NA; V: TRBV4-1
CDR3: CASAKTSGRNEQFF; DNA: TGTGCCAGCGCGAAGACTAGCGGGAGAAATGAGCAGTTCTTC; J: TRBJ2-1; size: NA; D: TRBD2; V: TRBV9
CDR3: CAWSRRGNQPQHF; DNA: TGTGCCTGGAGCCGGAGGGGCAATCAGCCCCAGCATTTT; J: TRBJ1-5; size: NA; D: NA; V: TRBV30
CDR3: CASSSGTGSYEQYF; DNA: TGTGCCAGCAGCTCCGGGACAGGGAGTTACGAGCAGTACTTC; J: TRBJ2-7; size: NA; D: TRBD1; V: TRBV7-6
CDR3: CSVLLNTEAFF; DNA: TGCAGCGTTTTACTCAACACTGAAGCTTTCTTT; J: TRBJ1-1; size: NA; D: NA; V: TRBV29-1
CDR3: CASSLLGTGELFF; DNA: TGTGCCAGCAGTCTACTAGGCACCGGGGAGCTGTTTTTT; J: TRBJ2-2; size: NA; D: NA; V: TRBV27
CDR3: CAWSSRIEQFF; DNA: TGTGCCTGGAGTTCGAGAATTGAGCAGTTCTTC; J: TRBJ2-1; size: NA; D: NA; V: TRBV30
CDR3: CASSISRGRMGTEAFF; DNA: TGTGCCAGTAGTATCAGCCGGGGGAGAATGGGGACTGAAGCTTTCTTT; J: TRBJ1-1; size: NA; D: NA; V: TRBV19
CDR3: CASSLGSGGRYNEQFF; DNA: TGTGCCAGCAGCTTAGGGTCCGGGGGTAGGTACAATGAGCAGTTCTTC; J: TRBJ2-1; size: NA; D: NA; V: TRBV7-9
CDR3: CASSGGTSEKLFF; DNA: TGCGCCAGCTCGGGAGGCACGAGTGAAAAACTGTTTTTT; J: TRBJ1-4; size: NA; D: NA; V: TRBV5-1
CDR3: CASSPGTGMFAHTDTQYF; DNA: TGTGCCAGCAGTCCCGGGACAGGGATGTTTGCTCACACAGATACGCAGTATTTT; J: TRBJ2-3; size: NA; D: TRBD1; V: TRBV5-4
CDR3: CSVIGTASTDTQYF; DNA: TGCAGCGTTATCGGGACAGCTAGCACAGATACGCAGTATTTT; J: TRBJ2-3; size: NA; D: TRBD1; V: TRBV29-1